A single sample gave rise to the 24 T cell receptor beta chains below, sequenced in a study of blood T cell repertoires in COVID-19 (TCRdb year 2020). Receptor amplification or capture employed the immunoSEQ multiplex PCR assay. The source is immuneACCESS, and TCRdb retained only in-frame sequences with V and J called. Part of the clones is not carried over; for the studies checked, unresolved V genes explain less than half of this, and the remainder is unexplained. This sample lists 140,000 or so clones; around 79% were detected once. The top ten clones comprise around 5% of the sample. Source material: peripheral blood. The receptors were gathered from a woman aged 70-85 years with COVID-19, enrolled during active disease.

J is TRBJ2-3 and V is TRBV7-8; the match to TRBD2 covers 9 bases. Trimming took 6 bases from V and 0 from J; bases not matched to a gene: 7. Per the germline V gene, CDR1 is SGHVS and CDR2 is FQNEAQ. This CDR3 comprises 16 residues. The CDR3 protein is CASRMGRGGSTDTQYF. The CDR3 bases are TGTGCCAGCAGGATGGGGCGGGGGGGCAGCACAGATACGCAGTATTTT. Looking up the rest from reference TRBV7-8 and TRBJ2-3 gives the full variable domain: GAGVSQSPRYKVAKRGQDVALRCDPISGHVSLFWYQQALGQGPEFLTYFQNEAQLDKSGLPSDRFFAERPEGSVSTLKIQRTQQEDSAVYLCASRMGRGGSTDTQYFGPGTRLTVL.

This sequence joins TRBV2 and TRBJ2-5, with 7 bases matching TRBD2. J was trimmed by 5 bases and V by 2 bases; bases with no gene match: 23. Germline assignment: CDR1 SNHLY and CDR2 FYNNEI. The CDR3 consists of 20 residues. This CDR3 is CASSEPAERAGFPGVETQYF. In nucleotides, the CDR3 is TGTGCCAGCAGTGAACCGGCTGAGCGAGCGGGGTTCCCGGGGGTTGAGACCCAGTACTTC.

The V call is TRBV20-1, the J call TRBJ2-5; possible D gene TRBD1, 6 bases. The CDR3 runs to 12 residues. Per the germline V gene, CDR1 is DFQATT and CDR2 is SNEGSKA (reference sequence). V lost 3 bases to trimming and J lost 3 bases, with 8 bases between them. The CDR3 bases are TGCAGTGCTAGTCCAGGGGAAGAGACCCAGTACTTC. This encodes CSASPGEETQYF.

The CDR3 DNA reads TGTGCCAGTAGTATGCCCGGGATCCCGAACTATGGCTACACCTTC. Translating gives CASSMPGIPNYGYTF. The chain has TRBV19 and TRBJ1-2; D is ambiguous. Trimming left V 3 bases short and J 2 bases short, with 13 bases between. CDR3 size: 15 residues. Germline-derived CDR1 and CDR2 are LNHDA and SQIVND (reference sequence). Full variable domain (missing parts from reference TRBV19 and TRBJ1-2): DGGITQSPKYLFRKEGQNVTLSCEQNLNHDAMYWYRQDPGQGLRLIYYSQIVNDFQKGDIAEGYSVSREKKESFPLTVTSAQKNPTAFYLCASSMPGIPNYGYTFGSGTRLTVV.

The V gene is TRBV7-8, the J gene TRBJ2-7; weak D call: TRBD2 (5 bases). The CDR3 is 13 amino acids. V lost 1 base, J lost 13 bases, and 17 bases lay in between. Germline CDR1 reads SGHVS; CDR2 reads FQNEAQ. Here the CDR3 DNA reads TGTGCCAGCAGCTTAGGCACCTTAAAAGAGGGTTACTTC. It translates to CASSLGTLKEGYF.

J is TRBJ2-1 and V is TRBV3-1 (or the pseudogene TRBV3-2); TRBD1 is a possible D gene (6 bases). The CDR3 length is 15 residues. The V gene lost 5 bases and the J gene lost 8 bases, with 19 bases spanning the gap. Germline CDR1 and CDR2: LGHDT and YNNKEL (reference sequence). CDR3 DNA sequence: TGTGCCAGCAGCGTTAGGGGGAGTCCTGGCGATGAGCAGTTCTTC. It yields the protein CASSVRGSPGDEQFF.

This chain uses TRBV11-2 with TRBJ1-1; 9 bases match TRBD1. Germline V lookup: CDR1 SGHAT, CDR2 FQNNGV. Unmatched junction bases numbered 8, after V lost 6 bases and J lost 6 bases. The CDR3 extends over 14 amino acids. Here the CDR3 DNA reads TGTGCCAGCAGACACAGGGGGCGATCAGCTGAAGCTTTCTTT. Amino acids: CASRHRGRSAEAFF.

V is TRBV7-8 and J is TRBJ2-2; no definite D call. Trimming left V 5 bases short and J 1 base short, with 11 bases between. The germline V gene encodes CDR1 SGHVS and CDR2 FQNEAQ. CDR3 length: 15 amino acids. The CDR3 protein is CASSRQAVNTGELFF. The CDR3 bases are TGTGCCAGCAGCCGGCAGGCCGTGAACACCGGGGAGCTGTTTTTT.

J is TRBJ2-2 and V is TRBV5-4; 7 bases align to TRBD1. The junction had 10 bases not matched to a gene; V was cut back by 3 bases and J by 5 bases. Germline V gene sequence: CDR1 SGHNT, CDR2 YYREEE (reference sequence). The CDR3 has 16 residues. In DNA, the CDR3 is TGTGCCAGCAGCTCTCTGGACAGGACCACGACCGGGGAGCTGTTTTTT. Its translation is CASSSLDRTTTGELFF.

This chain joins TRBV18 and TRBJ1-2; D gene uncertain. Germline V gene sequence: CDR1 KGHSH, CDR2 LQKENI. V lost 1 base and J 2 bases, leaving 8 bases between the germline ends. CDR3 length equals 14 residues. CDR3 sequence reads: CASSPRPGNYGYTF. The CDR3 region has the DNA TGTGCCAGCTCACCACGGCCGGGGAACTATGGCTACACCTTC.

V is TRBV7-8 and J is TRBJ2-1; TRBD1 matches at 7 bases. CDR3 length: 13 residues. V shed 4 bases, J shed 10 bases, and the junction held 7 bases outside the gene matches. Germline loops: CDR1 SGHVS, CDR2 FQNEAQ. Written as DNA, the CDR3 is TGTGCCAGCAGCTCTGACAGGGCGGGCGAGCAGTTCTTC. Translating it yields CASSSDRAGEQFF.

V is TRBV5-1 and J is TRBJ1-1; 7 bases line up with TRBD1. V was clipped by 5 bases and J by 4 bases; unmatched bases: 5. Germline CDR1 reads SGHRS; CDR2 reads YFSETQ. The CDR3 consists of 13 residues. CDR3 region: CASRVDRVTEAFF. CDR3 sequence (DNA): TGCGCCAGCAGAGTTGACAGGGTCACTGAAGCTTTCTTT.

V and J are TRBV5-1 and TRBJ2-7, with 7 bases fitting TRBD1. CDR3 length: 14 residues. With V trimmed by 3 bases and J by 6 bases, 9 bases remained unmatched. Germline V gives CDR1 SGHRS, CDR2 YFSETQ. CDR3 loop: CASSSATGLVEQYF. DNA for the CDR3: TGCGCCAGCAGCTCCGCGACAGGGCTTGTCGAGCAGTACTTC.

This clone was counted a few times. The chain couples TRBV11-2 to TRBJ2-2; TRBD2 agrees at 10 bases. The V gene's germline CDR1 is SGHAT and CDR2 FQNNGV. The CDR3 runs 16 residues. The V and J ends lost 7 bases and 1 base, in that order; junction bases with no gene match: 6. CDR3 sequence (DNA): TGTGCCAGCAACCTCCTAGCGGGGGAGAACACCGGGGAGCTGTTTTTT. As protein: CASNLLAGENTGELFF.

The CDR3 reads CASSPARGQGSPLHF. The CDR3, as DNA: TGTGCCAGCAGTCCCGCCAGGGGCCAAGGTTCACCCCTCCACTTT. The genes are TRBV2 and TRBJ1-6; TRBD1 might be the D (6 bases). This CDR3 comprises 15 residues. Germline-derived CDR1 and CDR2 are SNHLY and FYNNEI. With 5 bases removed from V and 9 bases from J, the gap between germline ends came to 17 bases.

This clone has only one observation. The same CDR3 can be traced to other DNA sequences in this sample. The CDR3 spells CATSRDSVSGNTIYF. The DNA for the CDR3 is TGTGCCACCAGCAGAGATAGTGTCTCTGGAAACACCATATATTTT. This chain links TRBV15 with TRBJ1-3, with unresolved D. V shed 0 bases and J shed 0 bases, with 6 bases lying between them. CDR3 length: 15 amino acids. Germline assignment: CDR1 LNHNV and CDR2 YYDKDF (reference sequence).

The CDR3 region is CASSPMDRDVPEAFF. As DNA, the CDR3 is TGTGCCAGCAGCCCTATGGACAGGGACGTCCCTGAAGCTTTCTTT. The J gene is TRBJ1-1, the V gene TRBV3-1 (or the pseudogene TRBV3-2), with 8 bases matching TRBD1. Germline assignment: CDR1 LGHDT and CDR2 YNNKEL (reference sequence). This CDR3 comprises 15 residues. J lost 6 bases, V lost 4 bases, and 10 bases had no gene match.

This clone was picked up a small number of times. The chain couples TRBV19 to TRBJ1-2; the match to TRBD1 covers 7 bases. V shed 7 bases and J 4 bases; nucleotides not matched to a gene: 9. Looked up from germline, CDR1 is LNHDA and CDR2 is SQIVND (reference sequence). The CDR3 is 14 residues long. Here the CDR3 reads CASMAGQDFYGYTF. The CDR3 DNA is TGTGCCAGTATGGCTGGACAGGATTTCTATGGCTACACCTTC.

This rearrangement joins TRBV19 to TRBJ2-7; TRBD1 matches 9 bases. CDR1 and CDR2 (germline): LNHDA, SQIVND (reference sequence). With V trimmed by 5 bases and J by 0 bases, 8 bases remained unmatched. This CDR3 has 16 amino acids. CDR3 protein: CASSAGTGMISYEQYF. The CDR3 DNA follows: TGTGCCAGTAGTGCTGGGACAGGGATGATCTCCTACGAGCAGTACTTC.

This rearrangement joins TRBV11-2 to TRBJ1-1; 7 bases are shared with TRBD1. The CDR3 consists of 13 residues. Trimming took 3 bases from V and 8 from J; bases not matched to a gene: 6. From germline, CDR1 is SGHAT and CDR2 FQNNGV. The CDR3 nucleotides read TGTGCCAGCAGCTTTGGACAGGAACTAGAAGCTTTCTTT. This translates into CASSFGQELEAFF.

The chain links TRBV27 to TRBJ1-4; D might be TRBD1 (5 bases). This CDR3 region has 16 residues. V was pared by 2 bases and J by 4 bases, with 14 bases between. The germline V gene encodes CDR1 MNHEY and CDR2 SMNVEV (reference sequence). CDR3 residues: CASSLSSGLNNEKLFF. The CDR3 coding sequence is TGTGCCAGCAGTTTAAGTTCAGGGCTGAATAATGAAAAACTGTTTTTT.

The gene calls are TRBV7-2 and TRBJ2-4; TRBD2 matches at 14 bases. V was pared by 4 bases and J by 2 bases, with 4 bases of the junction left unmatched. In germline, CDR1 is SGHTA, CDR2 FQGNSA. The CDR3 is 17 residues long. The CDR3 is CASSSRTSGGSKNIQYF. The CDR3 DNA reads TGTGCCAGCAGCTCCCGGACTAGCGGGGGGTCCAAAAACATTCAGTACTTC.

The genes are TRBV6-2 or TRBV6-3 and TRBJ1-1; weak D call: TRBD1 (6 bases). The V gene's germline CDR1 is MNHEY and CDR2 SVGEGT. With 5 bases removed from V and 1 base from J, the gap between germline ends came to 11 bases. CDR3 length: 14 residues. CDR3 residues: CASSERGWNTEAFF. Here the CDR3 DNA reads TGTGCCAGCAGTGAGAGGGGGTGGAACACTGAAGCTTTCTTT.

This clone was recorded a few times. For the CDR3, the DNA is TGTGCCACCAGGGGCAGGGGTTCGCCGCATCAGCCCCAGCATTTT. Protein: CATRGRGSPHQPQHF. The rearrangement uses TRBV15 and TRBJ1-5, with TRBD1 as a possible D gene (6 bases). From germline, CDR1 is LNHNV and CDR2 YYDKDF (reference sequence). With 6 bases removed from V and 5 bases from J, the gap between germline ends came to 17 bases. The CDR3 has 15 amino acids.